This T cell receptor beta chain was obtained from a study of blood T cell repertoires in COVID-19. Study summary: T cells, B-cell-depleted T cells, or PBMCs provided the cDNA or gDNA that served as material.

Membership in each cohort depended on participant-reported clinical history. Resolution of symptoms, clearance, or two negative PCRs was present in recovered Cohort 3 donors. Here immunoSEQ multiplex PCR was the method, and the copy in TCRdb shows in-frame clones only, minus some. The repertoire holds over 300,000 clones, with roughly 85% as singletons. The CDR3 extends over 14 amino acids. CDR1 and CDR2 from the germline V gene are SEHNR and FQNEAQ (reference sequence). With V trimmed by 2 bases and J by 5 bases, 2 bases remained unmatched. This clonotype originated in a woman under 40 who had recovered from COVID-19. The sequenced sample was PBMCs or T cells enriched from blood (not recorded which). The rearrangement joins TRBV7-9 to TRBJ1-3, with 8 bases fitting TRBD1. Here the CDR3 DNA reads TGTGCCAGCAGCTTATGGGACAGGAGAAACACCATATATTTT. Its protein product is CASSLWDRRNTIYF. Full variable domain (outside the CDR3, taken from reference TRBV7-9 and TRBJ1-3): DTGVSQNPRHKITKRGQNVTFRCDPISEHNRLYWYRQTLGQGPEFLTYFQNEAQLEKSRLLSDRFSAERPKGSFSTLEIQRTEQGDSAMYLCASSLWDRRNTIYFGEGSWLTVV.